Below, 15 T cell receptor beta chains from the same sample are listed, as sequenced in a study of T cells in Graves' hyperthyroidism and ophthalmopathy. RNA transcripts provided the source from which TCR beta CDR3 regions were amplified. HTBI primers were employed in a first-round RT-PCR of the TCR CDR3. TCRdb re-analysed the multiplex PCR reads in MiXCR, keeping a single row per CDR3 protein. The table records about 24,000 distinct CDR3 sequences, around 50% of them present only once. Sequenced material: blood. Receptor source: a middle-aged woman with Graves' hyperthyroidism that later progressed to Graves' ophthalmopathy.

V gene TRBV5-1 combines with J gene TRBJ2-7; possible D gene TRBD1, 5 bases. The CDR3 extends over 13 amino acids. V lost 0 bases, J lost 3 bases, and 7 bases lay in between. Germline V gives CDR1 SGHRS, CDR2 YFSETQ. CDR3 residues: CASSLGQYYEQYF. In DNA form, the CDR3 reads TGCGCCAGCAGCTTGGGACAGTACTACGAGCAGTACTTC.

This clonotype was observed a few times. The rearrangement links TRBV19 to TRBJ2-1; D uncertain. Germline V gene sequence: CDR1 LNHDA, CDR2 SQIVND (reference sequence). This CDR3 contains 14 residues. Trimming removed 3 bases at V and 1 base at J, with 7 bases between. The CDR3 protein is CASSIRVSYNEQFF. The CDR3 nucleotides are TGTGCCAGTAGTATTAGGGTTTCCTACAATGAGCAGTTCTTC.

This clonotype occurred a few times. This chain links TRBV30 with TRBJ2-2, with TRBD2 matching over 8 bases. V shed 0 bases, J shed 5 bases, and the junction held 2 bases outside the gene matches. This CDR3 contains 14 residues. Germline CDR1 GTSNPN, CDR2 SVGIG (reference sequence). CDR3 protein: CAWSVLAETGELFF. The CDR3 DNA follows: TGTGCCTGGAGTGTACTAGCGGAGACCGGGGAGCTGTTTTTT.

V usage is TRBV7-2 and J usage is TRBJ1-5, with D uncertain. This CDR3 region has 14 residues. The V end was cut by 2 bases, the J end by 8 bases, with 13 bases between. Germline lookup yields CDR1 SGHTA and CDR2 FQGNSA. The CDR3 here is CASSLNLGLEPQHF. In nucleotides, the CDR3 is TGTGCCAGCAGCTTAAATCTGGGGTTAGAGCCCCAGCATTTT.

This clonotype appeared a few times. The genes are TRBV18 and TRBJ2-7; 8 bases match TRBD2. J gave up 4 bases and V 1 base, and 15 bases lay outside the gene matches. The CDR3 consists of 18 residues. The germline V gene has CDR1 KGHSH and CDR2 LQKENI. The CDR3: CASSPRVERESTGYEQYF. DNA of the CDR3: TGTGCCAGCTCACCACGGGTGGAGCGGGAGTCAACCGGTTACGAGCAGTACTTC.

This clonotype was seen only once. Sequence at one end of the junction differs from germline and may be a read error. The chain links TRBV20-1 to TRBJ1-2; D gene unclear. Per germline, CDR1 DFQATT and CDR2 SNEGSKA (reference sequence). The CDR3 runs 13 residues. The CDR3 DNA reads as TGTAGTGCTGGGCCTAGGGCAGATTATGGCTACACCTTC. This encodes CSAGPRADYGYTF.

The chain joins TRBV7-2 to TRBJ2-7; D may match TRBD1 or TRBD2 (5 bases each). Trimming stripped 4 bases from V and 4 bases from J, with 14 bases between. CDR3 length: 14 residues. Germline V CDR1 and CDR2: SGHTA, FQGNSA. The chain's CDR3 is CASSSSGRQYEQYF. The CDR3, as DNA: TGTGCCAGCAGCTCCTCGGGACGCCAGTACGAGCAGTACTTC.

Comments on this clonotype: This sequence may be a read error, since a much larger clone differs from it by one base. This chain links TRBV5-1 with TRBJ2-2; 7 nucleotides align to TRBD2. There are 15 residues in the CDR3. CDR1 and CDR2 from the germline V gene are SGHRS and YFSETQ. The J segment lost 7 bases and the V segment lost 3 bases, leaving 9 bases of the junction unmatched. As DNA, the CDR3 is TGCGCCAGCAGCTCGGAACAAGCGGGGCGCGGGGAGCTGTTTTTT. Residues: CASSSEQAGRGELFF. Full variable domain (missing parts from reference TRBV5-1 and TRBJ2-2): KAGVTQTPRYLIKTRGQQVTLSCSPISGHRSVSWYQQTPGQGLQFLFEYFSETQRNKGNFPGRFSGRQFSNSRSEMNVSTLELGDSALYLCASSSEQAGRGELFFGEGSRLTVL.

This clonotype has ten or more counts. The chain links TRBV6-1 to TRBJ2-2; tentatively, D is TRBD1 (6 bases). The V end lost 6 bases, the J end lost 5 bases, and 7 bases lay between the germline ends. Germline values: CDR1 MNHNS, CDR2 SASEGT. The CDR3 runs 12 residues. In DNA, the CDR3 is TGTGCCAGCAGAACAGGGACCGGGGAGCTGTTTTTT. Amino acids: CASRTGTGELFF.

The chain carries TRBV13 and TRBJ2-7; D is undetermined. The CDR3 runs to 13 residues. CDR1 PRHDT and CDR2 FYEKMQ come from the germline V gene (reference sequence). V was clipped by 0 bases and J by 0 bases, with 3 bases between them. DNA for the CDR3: TGTGCCAGCAGCTTAGGTGTCTCCTACGAGCAGTACTTC. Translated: CASSLGVSYEQYF.

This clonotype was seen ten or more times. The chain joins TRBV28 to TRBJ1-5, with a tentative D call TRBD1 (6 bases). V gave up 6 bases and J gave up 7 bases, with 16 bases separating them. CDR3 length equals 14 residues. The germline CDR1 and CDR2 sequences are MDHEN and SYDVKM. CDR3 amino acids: CASSKGGDGQPQHF. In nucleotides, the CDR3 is TGTGCCAGCAGCAAAGGGGGGGATGGCCAGCCCCAGCATTTT.

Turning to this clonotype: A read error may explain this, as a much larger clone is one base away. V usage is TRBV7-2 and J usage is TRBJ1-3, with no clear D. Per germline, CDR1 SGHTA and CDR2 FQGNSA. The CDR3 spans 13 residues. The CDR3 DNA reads TGTGCCAGCGCTAGGGCCTCTGGAAGCACCATATATTTT. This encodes CASARASGSTIYF.

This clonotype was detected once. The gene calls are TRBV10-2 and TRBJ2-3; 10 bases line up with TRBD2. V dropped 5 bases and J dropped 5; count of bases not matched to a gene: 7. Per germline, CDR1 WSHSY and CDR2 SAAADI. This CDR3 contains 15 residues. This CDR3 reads CASSLAGGGGDTQYF. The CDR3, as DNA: TGCGCCAGCAGTTTAGCGGGAGGAGGTGGAGATACGCAGTATTTT.

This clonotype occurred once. The CDR3 DNA reads TGCAGCCACACCCGGGGGTGGGCGGGAGAAATTGGGGACAATGAGCAGTTCTTC. The encoded protein is CSHTRGWAGEIGDNEQFF. The rearrangement uses TRBV29-1 and TRBJ2-1; 7 nucleotides line up with TRBD2. This CDR3 is 18 amino acids long. The germline V gene has CDR1 SQVTM and CDR2 ANQGSEA. The junction had 24 bases not matched to a gene; V was cut back by 8 bases and J by 5 bases.

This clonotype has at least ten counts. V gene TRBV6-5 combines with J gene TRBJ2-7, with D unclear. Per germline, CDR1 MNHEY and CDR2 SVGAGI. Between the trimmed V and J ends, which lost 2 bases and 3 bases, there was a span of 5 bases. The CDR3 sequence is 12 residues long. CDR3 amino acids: CASSYDFYEQYF. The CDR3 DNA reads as TGTGCCAGCAGTTACGATTTCTACGAGCAGTACTTC.